One and the same sample provided the 19 T cell receptor beta chains below, sequenced in a study of Graves' ophthalmopathy and Graves' hyperthyroidism. From RNA, the CDR3 regions of TCR beta chains were amplified and sequenced. An opening RT-PCR round employed HTBI primers and preceded a second-round multiplex PCR. TCRdb processed the multiplex PCR reads anew with MiXCR; each CDR3 protein has one entry. Of about 210,000 distinct CDR3 sequences listed, just under 30% are singletons. Sequenced input: peripheral blood. Source of these receptors: a man over 45 with Graves' ophthalmopathy.

This clonotype turned up a few times. This may arise from a read error, as a much more abundant clone is one base away. The chain uses TRBV7-9 and TRBJ1-1; D ambiguous. Between the trimmed V and J ends, which lost 5 bases and 3 bases, there was a span of 7 bases. Per the germline V gene, CDR1 is SEHNR and CDR2 is FQNEAQ (reference sequence). This CDR3 is built from 12 residues. In DNA, the CDR3 is TGTGCCAGCAGCCAAGGGTACACTGAAGCTTTCTTT. Translating it yields CASSQGYTEAFF. Full variable domain (remainder filled in from reference TRBV7-9 and TRBJ1-1): DTGVSQNPRHKITKRGQNVTFRCDPISEHNRLYWYRQTLGQGPEFLTYFQNEAQLEKSRLLSDRFSAERPKGSFSTLEIQRTEQGDSAMYLCASSQGYTEAFFGQGTRLTVV.

The table lists this clonotype with many counts. V gene TRBV6-5 combines with J gene TRBJ2-7, with D possibly being TRBD1 (6 bases). This CDR3 is 14 amino acids long. Trimming cost V 8 bases and J 1 base, with 15 bases left between them. Germline V lookup: CDR1 MNHEY, CDR2 SVGAGI. This CDR3 is CASRLNRVSYEQYF. The CDR3 DNA reads as TGTGCCAGCCGGCTTAACAGGGTATCCTACGAGCAGTACTTC.

The CDR3 DNA reads TGTGCCATCGCAACGAACACTGAAGCTTTCTTT. Translating it yields CAIATNTEAFF. The V gene is TRBV10-3, the J gene TRBJ1-1; D remains unclear. V was cut by 8 bases and J by 1 base, with 5 bases left in between. The CDR3 is 11 amino acids. Germline V lookup: CDR1 ENHRY, CDR2 SYGVKD.

This clonotype was seen many times. The rearrangement uses TRBV6-5 and TRBJ2-5; D uncertain. Looked up from germline, CDR1 is MNHEY and CDR2 is SVGAGI. This CDR3 is 13 amino acids long. V lost 7 bases, J lost 2 bases, and 11 bases lay in between. The CDR3 DNA sequence: TGTGCCAGCAACGGGCCTCTGCAAGAGACCCAGTACTTC. Translation: CASNGPLQETQYF.

In this sample, this clonotype turned up many times. V gene TRBV20-1 combines with J gene TRBJ2-7; a possible D gene is TRBD1 (5 bases). Germline CDR1 and CDR2: DFQATT and SNEGSKA (reference sequence). V lost 6 bases to trimming and J lost 0 bases, with 18 bases between them. The CDR3 is 15 residues long. CDR3 bases: TGCAGTGCCTTAATCCACAGGTATAGCTCCTACGAGCAGTACTTC. It is translated as CSALIHRYSSYEQYF.

This clonotype was seen repeatedly, ten times or more. V gene TRBV7-8 combines with J gene TRBJ1-1; D is ambiguous. The CDR3 length is 13 residues. In germline, CDR1 is SGHVS, CDR2 FQNEAQ. The ends were cut back, 4 bases at V and 5 bases at J, with 11 bases in the middle. The chain's CDR3 is CASSYGLTTEAFF. CDR3 coding DNA: TGTGCCAGCAGCTACGGCCTGACAACTGAAGCTTTCTTT. The full variable domain, its missing parts supplied by reference TRBV7-8 and TRBJ1-1, is GAGVSQSPRYKVAKRGQDVALRCDPISGHVSLFWYQQALGQGPEFLTYFQNEAQLDKSGLPSDRFFAERPEGSVSTLKIQRTQQEDSAVYLCASSYGLTTEAFFGQGTRLTVV.

This clonotype has ten or more counts. V gene TRBV28 combines with J gene TRBJ2-2; 8 bases line up with TRBD1. Germline V gene lookup returns CDR1 MDHEN and CDR2 SYDVKM. There are 17 residues in the CDR3. Trimming at V came to 6 bases and at J to 4 bases, leaving 13 bases not matched to a gene. The CDR3 loop is CASSSRPGQGITGELFF. In nucleotides, the CDR3 is TGTGCCAGCAGCTCTCGACCCGGACAGGGAATCACCGGGGAGCTGTTTTTT.

This clonotype was observed many times. The gene calls are TRBV11-3 and TRBJ1-5; D unresolved. V was clipped by 8 bases and J by 8 bases, with 7 bases between them. This CDR3 is built from 10 residues. Germline assignment: CDR1 SGHNT and CDR2 YENEEA. This CDR3 is CASSPKPQHF. CDR3 coding DNA: TGTGCCAGCTCACCGAAGCCCCAGCATTTT.

CDR3 sequence reads: CATGRSTEAFF. The CDR3 coding sequence is TGTGCCACGGGCAGGAGCACTGAAGCTTTCTTT. The chain recombines TRBV6-1 with TRBJ1-1; D unresolved. Germline values: CDR1 MNHNS, CDR2 SASEGT. The CDR3 has 11 amino acids. The germline V and J ends were trimmed by 10 bases and 4 bases, with 10 bases remaining between them.

V is TRBV6-1 and J is TRBJ2-7; TRBD2 agrees at 13 bases. Germline V gene sequence: CDR1 MNHNS, CDR2 SASEGT. CDR3 length: 14 amino acids. J lost 6 bases, V lost 9 bases, and 8 bases had no gene match. The CDR3 nucleotides are TGTGCCAGTGGGACTAGCGGGAAACTTGGCGAGCAGTACTTC. This sequence encodes CASGTSGKLGEQYF.

This clonotype was seen ten or more times. This chain uses TRBV14 with TRBJ2-7; the D is unclear. The ends were cut back, 1 base at V and 0 bases at J, with 4 bases in the middle. Per germline, CDR1 SGHDN and CDR2 FVKESK. The CDR3 runs 13 residues. The CDR3 DNA reads TGTGCCAGCAGCCAAGTGCGCTCCTACGAGCAGTACTTC. As protein: CASSQVRSYEQYF.

This clonotype has ten or more counts. A read error is possible here, since a much larger clone lies one base away. The chain employs TRBV28 and TRBJ1-2; D may be TRBD1 (5 bases). The germline gives CDR1 MDHEN, CDR2 SYDVKM. CDR3 length equals 15 residues. CDR3 in amino acids: CVSSLLQGLGYGYTF. The CDR3 coding sequence is TGTGTCAGCAGTTTACTTCAGGGCTTAGGCTATGGCTACACCTTC.

Many counts were recorded for this clonotype. V gene TRBV19 combines with J gene TRBJ2-7, with D possibly being TRBD1 or TRBD2 (5 bases each). CDR1 and CDR2 (germline): LNHDA, SQIVND (reference sequence). Deletions cut 6 bases from V and 5 bases from J, with 17 bases between. The CDR3 spans 14 residues. The CDR3 reads CASRKGTESNEQYF. In DNA form, the CDR3 reads TGTGCCAGTAGAAAGGGGACGGAATCCAACGAGCAGTACTTC.

The chain is built from TRBV6-5 and TRBJ2-6; D might be TRBD2 (6 bases). The V end lost 2 bases, the J end lost 0 bases, and 11 bases lay between the germline ends. This CDR3 region has 17 residues. CDR1 is MNHEY and CDR2 is SVGAGI in the germline V gene. Here the CDR3 reads CASSYTGLLSGANVLTF. The CDR3 nucleotides read TGTGCCAGCAGTTACACGGGACTGCTCTCTGGGGCCAACGTCCTGACTTTC.

The table lists this clonotype with a count of one. The V call is TRBV6-2 or TRBV6-3, the J call TRBJ1-1; TRBD1 is a possible D gene (6 bases). There are 13 residues in the CDR3. Trimming took 7 bases from V and 8 from J, leaving 17 bases between them. Germline CDR1 is MNHEY and CDR2 is SVGEGT. CDR3 amino acids: CASKTASGAEAFF. In DNA, the CDR3 is TGTGCCAGCAAAACTGCCTCGGGGGCCGAAGCTTTCTTT.

This clonotype occurred many times. This chain connects TRBV12-3 or TRBV12-4 to TRBJ1-1, with D unclear. The CDR3 runs 14 residues. Trimming took off 4 bases at V and 3 bases at J, with 12 bases between the two ends. The CDR3 is CASSSSHPDTEAFF. The CDR3 region has the DNA TGTGCCAGCAGTTCGTCACATCCGGACACTGAAGCTTTCTTT.

V and J are TRBV4-1 and TRBJ1-1; 7 bases are shared with TRBD1. From germline, CDR1 is MGHRA and CDR2 YSYEKL. Trimming took 1 base from V and 6 from J; bases not matched to a gene: 14. The CDR3 contains 17 residues. The CDR3 loop reads CASSQVTIATGSPEAFF. The CDR3 coding sequence is TGCGCCAGCAGCCAAGTAACGATCGCGACAGGGAGCCCTGAAGCTTTCTTT.

This clonotype was counted at least ten times. J is TRBJ2-2 and V is TRBV6-2 or TRBV6-3; maybe TRBD2 (6 bases). V shed 0 bases and J shed 6 bases, with 20 bases lying between them. The CDR3 runs 18 residues. The germline V gene encodes CDR1 MNHEY and CDR2 SVGEGT. This chain's CDR3 is CASSYSISGWRGAGELFF. In nucleotides, the CDR3 is TGTGCCAGCAGTTACTCGATATCAGGGTGGAGGGGCGCCGGGGAGCTGTTTTTT.

This chain joins TRBV20-1 and TRBJ1-1; D unresolved. V was trimmed by 1 base and J by 7 bases, leaving 7 bases between them. Germline loops: CDR1 DFQATT, CDR2 SNEGSKA (reference sequence). CDR3 size: 11 residues. CDR3 in amino acids: CSARVQNEAFF. The CDR3 DNA reads as TGCAGTGCTAGAGTACAAAATGAAGCTTTCTTT.